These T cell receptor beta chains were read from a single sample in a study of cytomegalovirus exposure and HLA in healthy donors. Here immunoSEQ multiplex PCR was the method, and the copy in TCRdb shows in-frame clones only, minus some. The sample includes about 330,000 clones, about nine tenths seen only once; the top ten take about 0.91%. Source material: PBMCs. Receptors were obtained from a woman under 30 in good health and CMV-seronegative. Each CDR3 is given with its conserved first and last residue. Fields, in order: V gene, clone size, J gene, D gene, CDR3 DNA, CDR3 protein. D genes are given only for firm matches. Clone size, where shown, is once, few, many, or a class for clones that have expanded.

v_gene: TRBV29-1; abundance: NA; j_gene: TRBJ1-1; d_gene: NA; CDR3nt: TGCAGCGTTGACAGGGGAGAATCGAGCACTGAAGCTTTCTTT; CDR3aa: CSVDRGESSTEAFF
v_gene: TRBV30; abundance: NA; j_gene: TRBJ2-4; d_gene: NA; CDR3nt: TGTGCCTGGACCCCAGGGGTAGCCAAAAACATTCAGTACTTC; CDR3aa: CAWTPGVAKNIQYF
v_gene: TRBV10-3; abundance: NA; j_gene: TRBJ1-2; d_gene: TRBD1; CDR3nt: TGTGCCATCAGTGAGCCGACAGGGGAAGGCGGCTACACCTTC; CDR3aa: CAISEPTGEGGYTF
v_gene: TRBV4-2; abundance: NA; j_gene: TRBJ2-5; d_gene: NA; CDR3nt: TGTGCCAGCAGCCAAGAAGATAACTGGTCGCAAGAGACCCAGTACTTC; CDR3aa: CASSQEDNWSQETQYF
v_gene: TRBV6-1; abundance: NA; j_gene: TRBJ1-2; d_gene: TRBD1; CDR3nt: TGTGCCAGCACAAAAGCCTGGACAGGGCACTATGGCTACACCTTC; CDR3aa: CASTKAWTGHYGYTF
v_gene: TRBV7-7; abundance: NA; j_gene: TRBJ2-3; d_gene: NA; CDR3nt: TGTGCTAGCAGCTTAGCCAGCGAGGGGGAAACGCAGTATTTT; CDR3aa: CASSLASEGETQYF
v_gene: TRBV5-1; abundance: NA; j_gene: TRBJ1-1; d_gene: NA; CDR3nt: TGCGCCAGCAGCTTGGAGAGACAAGGGAACACTGAAGCTTTCTTT; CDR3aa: CASSLERQGNTEAFF
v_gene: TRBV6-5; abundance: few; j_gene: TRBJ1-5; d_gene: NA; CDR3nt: TGTGCCAGCATATCGGGGGATCAGCCCCAGCATTTT; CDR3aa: CASISGDQPQHF
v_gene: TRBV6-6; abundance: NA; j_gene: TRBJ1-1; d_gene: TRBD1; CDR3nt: TGTGCCAGCAGTTACCAGCTTCTAACAGGGGATGAAGCTTTCTTT; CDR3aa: CASSYQLLTGDEAFF
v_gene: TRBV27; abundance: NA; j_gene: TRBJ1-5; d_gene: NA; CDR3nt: TGTGCCAGCAGTCGGGACACCAGCAATCAGCCCCAGCATTTT; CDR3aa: CASSRDTSNQPQHF
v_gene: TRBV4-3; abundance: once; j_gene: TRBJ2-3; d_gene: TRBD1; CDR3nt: TGCGCCAGCAGCCAAGGGAGACAGGGGGAGGGTAAAGATACGCAGTATTTT; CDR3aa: CASSQGRQGEGKDTQYF
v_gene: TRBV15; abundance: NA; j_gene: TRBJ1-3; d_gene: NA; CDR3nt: TGTGCCACCAGCAGCCCCTTCGGCAGAGGGCCCACTCTCTCTGGAAACACCATATATTTT; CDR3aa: CATSSPFGRGPTLSGNTIYF
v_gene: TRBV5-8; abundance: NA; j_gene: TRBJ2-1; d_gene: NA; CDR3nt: TGTGCCAGCAGCCAATGGGGGCCGCAAAGCTCCTACAATGAGCAGTTCTTC; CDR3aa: CASSQWGPQSSYNEQFF
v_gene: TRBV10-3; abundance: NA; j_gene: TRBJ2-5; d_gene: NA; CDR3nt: TGTGCCATCAGTGAGCCACAGGGTTTCAGGGAGACCCAGTACTTC; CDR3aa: CAISEPQGFRETQYF
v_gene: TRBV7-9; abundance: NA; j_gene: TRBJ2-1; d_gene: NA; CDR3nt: TGTGCCACCGCGGGCACAGGGTACAATGAGCAGTTCTTC; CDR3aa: CATAGTGYNEQFF
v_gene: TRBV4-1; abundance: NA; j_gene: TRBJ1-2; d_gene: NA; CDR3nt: TGCGCCAGCAGCCCACTCCCGCTAAGTTATGGCTACACCTTC; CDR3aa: CASSPLPLSYGYTF
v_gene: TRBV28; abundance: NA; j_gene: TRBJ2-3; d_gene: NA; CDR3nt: TGTGCCAGCAGTCCCTACGGGGCAGATACGCAGTATTTT; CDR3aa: CASSPYGADTQYF
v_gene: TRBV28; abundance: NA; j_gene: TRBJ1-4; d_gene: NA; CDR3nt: TGTGCCAGCAGGCCAGGGTTGGGTGAAAAACTGTTTTTT; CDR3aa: CASRPGLGEKLFF
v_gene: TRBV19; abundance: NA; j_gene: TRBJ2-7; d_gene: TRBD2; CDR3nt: TGTGCCAGTAGTTCCGGGAGGGCCGGGTCCTACGAGCAGTACTTC; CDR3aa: CASSSGRAGSYEQYF
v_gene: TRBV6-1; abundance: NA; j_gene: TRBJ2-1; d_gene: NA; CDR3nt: TGTGCCAGCAGGGAGGTTTCCTACAATGAGCAGTTCTTC; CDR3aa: CASREVSYNEQFF